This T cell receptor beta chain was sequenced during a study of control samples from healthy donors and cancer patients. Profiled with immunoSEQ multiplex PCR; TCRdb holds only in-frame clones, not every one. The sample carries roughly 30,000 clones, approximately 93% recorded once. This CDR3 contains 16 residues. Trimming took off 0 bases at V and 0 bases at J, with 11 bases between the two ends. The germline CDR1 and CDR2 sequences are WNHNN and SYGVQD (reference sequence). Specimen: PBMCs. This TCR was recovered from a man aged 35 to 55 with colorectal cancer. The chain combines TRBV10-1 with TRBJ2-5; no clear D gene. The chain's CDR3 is CASSESGLGYQETQYF. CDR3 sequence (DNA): TGCGCCAGCAGTGAGTCGGGATTGGGGTACCAAGAGACCCAGTACTTC.